This T cell receptor beta chain is from a study of blood T cell repertoires in COVID-19. Study information: The United States, Italy and Spain were the sources of the acute and convalescent COVID-19 samples. From T cells, B-cell-depleted T cells, or PBMCs came the material, which was cDNA or gDNA.

V shed 6 bases and J 4 bases; nucleotides not matched to a gene: 9. The CDR3 has 15 amino acids. Germline CDR1 and CDR2: SNHLY and FYNNEI. Authors' analysis steps: By means of reference gene primer amplification, nucleated cell counts were estimated. The protocol was immunoSEQ multiplex PCR, while the TCRdb copy is restricted to in-frame clones and leaves out a portion. That table supplies the V and J calls and clone size; D and trimming were determined from the DNA. The sample includes about 69,000 clones, approximately 82% of them seen just once. Only a few counts were recorded for this clone. The TCR comes from a woman of 80 years or more with acute or convalescent COVID-19. Material: peripheral blood. The chain is built from TRBV2 and TRBJ1-5, with 7 bases matching TRBD1. The CDR3 DNA is TGTGCCAGCAGAGCGCTCCAGGGGGTGAATCAGCCCCAGCATTTT. Translation gives CASRALQGVNQPQHF.